Below, 5 T cell receptor beta chains from the same sample are listed, as sequenced in a study of human T cells and chemical hapten exposure. Regarding time point: pre-sensitization, week 0. Treatment reported: therapeutic diphenylcyclopropenone sensitization with weekly scalp DPC. TCRdb re-called the RACE reads through MiXCR, storing one row per CDR3 protein. Of some 360,000 distinct CDR3 sequences in the sample, 4% to 6% were seen once. The sequencing used whole blood, collected in connection with sensitization to the hapten diphenylcyclopropenone (DPC). The receptors shown here come from a woman between 45 and 60 years old with alopecia areata. Some clones in this sample may be carry-over from other donors' samples.

The CDR3 nucleotides are TGTGCCAGCTCACCCGGAGCGGCCCTTTACAATGAGCAGTTCTTC. This gives the protein CASSPGAALYNEQFF. The chain combines TRBV18 with TRBJ2-1, with D possibly matching TRBD2 (5 bases). The CDR3 sequence is 15 residues long. Germline V lookup: CDR1 KGHSH, CDR2 LQKENI. V lost 3 bases and J lost 4, with 13 bases in between. The variable domain in full, with the rest retrieved from reference TRBV18 and TRBJ2-1, is NAGVMQNPRHLVRRRGQEARLRCSPMKGHSHVYWYRQLPEEGLKFMVYLQKENIIDESGMPKERFSAEFPKEGPSILRIQQVVRGDSAAYFCASSPGAALYNEQFFGPGTRLTVL.

This clonotype was observed a handful of times. The chain combines TRBV7-9 with TRBJ2-3, with D perhaps matching TRBD1 or TRBD2 (5 bases each). Germline CDR1 and CDR2: SEHNR and FQNEAQ (reference sequence). With 6 bases removed from V and 6 bases from J, the gap between germline ends came to 19 bases. The CDR3 has 15 amino acids. The CDR3 bases are TGTGCCAGCAGATACCGGGGCAGTTCGACTGATACGCAGTATTTT. It is translated as CASRYRGSSTDTQYF.

This clonotype was seen repeatedly, ten times or more. V usage is TRBV29-1 and J usage is TRBJ2-3; D may correspond to TRBD1 or TRBD2 (5 bases each). The CDR3 is 15 amino acids. V was pared by 3 bases and J by 0 bases, with 13 bases between. Germline values: CDR1 SQVTM, CDR2 ANQGSEA. This CDR3 is CSVEAGTQSTDTQYF. CDR3 coding DNA: TGCAGCGTTGAGGCCGGGACCCAGAGCACAGATACGCAGTATTTT.

This clonotype was seen repeatedly, ten times or more. The CDR3 here is CASSGPNRQGSNQPQHF. Here the CDR3 DNA reads TGTGCCAGCAGTGGACCGAACAGACAGGGTAGCAATCAGCCCCAGCATTTT. The rearrangement joins TRBV6-1 to TRBJ1-5; 7 bases are shared with TRBD1. Germline V gene data show CDR1 as MNHNS and CDR2 as SASEGT. After removal of 4 bases from V and 0 bases from J, the junction contained 9 bases not matched to a gene. The CDR3 length is 17 residues.

The rearrangement uses TRBV4-2 and TRBJ2-1, with a weak D call TRBD2 (6 bases). CDR1 LGHNA and CDR2 YNFKEQ come from the germline V gene. With 6 bases removed from V and 0 bases from J, the gap between germline ends came to 15 bases. The CDR3 contains 16 residues. In nucleotides, the CDR3 is TGTGCCAGCAGTCTCTTCGGGAGCACCTCCTACAATGAGCAGTTCTTC. The encoded protein is CASSLFGSTSYNEQFF.